Each of the 20 T cell receptor beta chains below was sequenced from the same sample in a study of early T cells in non-severe SARS-CoV-2 infection. TCRdb re-analysed the 5' RACE reads in MiXCR, keeping a single row per CDR3 protein. The sample includes about 59,000 distinct CDR3 sequences, under 15% of them seen just once. The sample consisted of whole blood. These receptors originate from an adult who was a healthcare worker with PCR-confirmed SARS-CoV-2 infection or an uninfected control (not recorded which).

This clonotype was counted between two and nine times. The CDR3 is CASRQGSSTEAFF. In DNA, the CDR3 is TGTGCCAGCAGGCAAGGGTCCTCCACTGAAGCTTTCTTT. This sequence joins TRBV12-3 or TRBV12-4 and TRBJ1-1; no clear D gene. V was pared by 6 bases and J by 4 bases, with 12 bases between. The CDR3 loop spans 13 amino acids.

Regarding this clonotype: Since a much larger clone is just one base distant, this may be a read error. CDR3 bases: TGTGTCAGCAGCTACGACACGGCCACCTACGAGCAGTACTTC. Translating gives CVSSYDTATYEQYF. The V and J genes are TRBV11-2 and TRBJ2-7; D remains ambiguous. This CDR3 is 14 amino acids long. Germline CDR1 reads SGHAT; CDR2 reads FQNNGV.

In this sample, this clonotype turned up many times. The chain links TRBV6-1 to TRBJ2-2; TRBD1 matches at 7 bases. The CDR3 spans 13 residues. The germline V gene has CDR1 MNHNS and CDR2 SASEGT. Trimming at V came to 4 bases and at J to 6 bases, leaving 2 bases not matched to a gene. The CDR3 is CASSGQGAGELFF. The CDR3 nucleotides are TGTGCCAGCAGTGGACAGGGCGCCGGGGAGCTGTTTTTT.

The chain joins TRBV18 to TRBJ2-2, with D uncertain. Germline CDR1 and CDR2: KGHSH and LQKENI. This CDR3 is built from 13 residues. Trimming took 2 bases from V and 4 from J, leaving 5 bases between them. CDR3 DNA sequence: TGTGCCAGCTCACCAGCCAGCACCGGGGAGCTGTTTTTT. Translating gives CASSPASTGELFF.

This clonotype came up many times. The gene calls are TRBV10-1 and TRBJ2-3; D not certain. CDR1 and CDR2 from the germline V gene are WNHNN and SYGVQD (reference sequence). With 8 bases removed from V and 3 bases from J, the gap between germline ends came to 6 bases. The CDR3 runs to 11 residues. The DNA of the CDR3 is TGCGCCAGCCCCCGAACAGATACGCAGTATTTT. It codes for CASPRTDTQYF.

This clonotype was detected many times. The J gene is TRBJ1-2, the V gene TRBV29-1, with 8 bases fitting TRBD1. V was clipped by 7 bases and J by 1 base; unmatched bases: 5. The CDR3 is 13 amino acids. Germline values: CDR1 SQVTM, CDR2 ANQGSEA. Here the CDR3 DNA reads TGCAGCGGTGGACAGGGCCTTAACTATGGCTACACCTTC. It specifies CSGGQGLNYGYTF.

Many counts were recorded for this clonotype. This sequence joins TRBV11-2 and TRBJ2-7; D perhaps matches TRBD1 (6 bases). The CDR3 is made up of 16 amino acids. Germline V gene lookup returns CDR1 SGHAT and CDR2 FQNNGV. V gave up 5 bases and J gave up 2 bases, with 19 bases separating them. This chain's CDR3 is CASSTPTGTLPYEQYF. As DNA, the CDR3 is TGTGCCAGCAGCACGCCTACAGGGACCTTGCCCTACGAGCAGTACTTC.

This clonotype has a handful of counts. The chain links TRBV12-3 or TRBV12-4 to TRBJ2-1, with TRBD2 as a possible D gene (6 bases). With 5 bases removed from V and 8 bases from J, the gap between germline ends came to 19 bases. The CDR3 is 15 amino acids. The CDR3 region has the DNA TGTGCCAGCAGTCTGCGGGACGGGAAAACGCATGAGCAGTTCTTC. Translated: CASSLRDGKTHEQFF.

This clonotype was detected a few times. This chain links TRBV6-6 with TRBJ1-1, with D possibly being TRBD1 (5 bases). The CDR3 runs to 14 residues. The germline V gene has CDR1 MNHNY and CDR2 SVGAGI (reference sequence). V was cut by 6 bases and J by 0 bases, with 11 bases left in between. The CDR3 protein is CASSRTLMNTEAFF. CDR3 bases: TGTGCCAGCAGCCGGACACTCATGAACACTGAAGCTTTCTTT.

The rearrangement uses TRBV5-5 and TRBJ2-3; 8 bases line up with TRBD1. The ends lost 4 bases at V and 4 bases at J; junction bases unmatched: 11. CDR3 size: 16 residues. Germline V gene data show CDR1 as SGHKS and CDR2 as YYEKEE (reference sequence). Written as DNA, the CDR3 is TGTGCCAGCAGCCGGGACGACAGGGGTGTCGCAGATACGCAGTATTTT. Encoded protein: CASSRDDRGVADTQYF. Full variable domain (missing parts from reference TRBV5-5 and TRBJ2-3): DAGVTQSPTHLIKTRGQQVTLRCSPISGHKSVSWYQQVLGQGPQFIFQYYEKEERGRGNFPDRFSARQFPNYSSELNVNALLLGDSALYLCASSRDDRGVADTQYFGPGTRLTVL.

This clonotype has only a few counts. V is TRBV6-2 or TRBV6-3 and J is TRBJ1-2; perhaps TRBD1 as D (6 bases). Germline V gene lookup returns CDR1 MNHEY and CDR2 SVGEGT. CDR3 length: 13 amino acids. The V end lost 7 bases, the J end lost 2 bases, and 11 bases lay between the germline ends. CDR3 residues: CASNRDGNYGYTF. The CDR3 DNA reads TGTGCCAGCAACAGGGACGGAAACTATGGCTACACCTTC.

This clonotype was seen just once. The gene calls are TRBV9 and TRBJ2-3, with 7 bases matching TRBD1. The CDR3 consists of 14 residues. Trimming took 3 bases from V and 7 from J; bases not matched to a gene: 8. Germline V gives CDR1 SGDLS, CDR2 YYNGEE. The CDR3 reads CASSEGTVGNTQYF. CDR3 nucleotides: TGTGCCAGCAGCGAGGGGACAGTTGGAAATACGCAGTATTTT.

This clonotype rates as medium-sized. The genes are TRBV20-1 and TRBJ2-7; 7 bases agree with TRBD1. Germline loops: CDR1 DFQATT, CDR2 SNEGSKA (reference sequence). The CDR3 sequence is 16 residues long. V trimming: 0 bases; J trimming: 2 bases; junction bases outside the gene matches: 10. The CDR3 DNA is TGCAGTGCTAGAGAATTTGGTTCGGGACAGACCTACGAGCAGTACTTC. This codes for CSAREFGSGQTYEQYF.

This clonotype came up a few times. The rearrangement uses TRBV27 and TRBJ2-2; TRBD2 aligns across 9 bases. J was trimmed by 6 bases and V by 5 bases; bases with no gene match: 4. The CDR3 loop spans 14 amino acids. Germline CDR1 and CDR2: MNHEY and SMNVEV (reference sequence). The CDR3 region is CASSPRLAAGELFF. In DNA, the CDR3 is TGTGCCAGCAGTCCAAGACTAGCGGCCGGGGAGCTGTTTTTT.

In this sample, this clonotype turned up a few times. The rearrangement links TRBV7-2 to TRBJ2-5, with 8 bases matching TRBD1. Germline CDR1 reads SGHTA; CDR2 reads FQGNSA. The J segment lost 4 bases and the V segment lost 5 bases, leaving 6 bases of the junction unmatched. This CDR3 is 14 amino acids long. The CDR3 spells CASSANRGSETQYF. As DNA, the CDR3 is TGTGCCAGCAGCGCAAACAGGGGGTCAGAGACCCAGTACTTC.

At least ten counts were recorded for this clonotype. This sequence joins TRBV19 and TRBJ1-6, with D possibly TRBD1 on 6 matching bases. Trimming stripped 10 bases from V and 0 bases from J, with 16 bases between. CDR1 is LNHDA and CDR2 is SQIVND in the germline V gene (reference sequence). This CDR3 contains 16 residues. CDR3 amino acids: CATSGVSGSYNSPLHF. CDR3 bases: TGTGCCACCTCAGGGGTATCGGGCTCCTATAATTCACCCCTCCACTTT.

This clonotype was seen ten or more times. This rearrangement joins TRBV18 to TRBJ2-3; TRBD2 matches 7 bases. This CDR3 region has 15 residues. Germline assignment: CDR1 KGHSH and CDR2 LQKENI. V lost 3 bases to trimming and J lost 1 base; unmatched junction nucleotides: 4. The CDR3 DNA is TGTGCCAGCTCACCGCCTAGCGGTGGCACAGATACGCAGTATTTT. This encodes CASSPPSGGTDTQYF. The variable domain in full, completed from reference TRBV18 and TRBJ2-3, reads NAGVMQNPRHLVRRRGQEARLRCSPMKGHSHVYWYRQLPEEGLKFMVYLQKENIIDESGMPKERFSAEFPKEGPSILRIQQVVRGDSAAYFCASSPPSGGTDTQYFGPGTRLTVL.

DNA of the CDR3: TGTGCCGCGGACGGGGGACAGCATAATTCACCCCTCCACTTT. This gives the protein CAADGGQHNSPLHF. The rearrangement uses TRBV7-9 and TRBJ1-6; 7 nucleotides agree with TRBD1. V shed 11 bases and J 5 bases; nucleotides not matched to a gene: 9. Germline CDR1 SEHNR, CDR2 FQNEAQ (reference sequence). The CDR3 is 14 amino acids.

Written as DNA, the CDR3 is TGTGCCACCAGCAGAGAGGGACTAGCCCTCACAGATACGCAGTATTTT. Protein: CATSREGLALTDTQYF. The chain recombines TRBV15 with TRBJ2-3; 9 nucleotides match TRBD2. The germline CDR1 and CDR2 sequences are LNHNV and YYDKDF (reference sequence). There are 16 residues in the CDR3. V was clipped by 0 bases and J by 2 bases; unmatched bases: 3.

The rearrangement joins TRBV7-8 to TRBJ2-7, with 8 bases that match TRBD1. The V gene end was trimmed by 5 bases and the J gene end by 5 bases; junction bases not matched to a gene: 14. CDR1 and CDR2 from the germline V gene are SGHVS and FQNEAQ. CDR3 length equals 16 residues. This CDR3 reads CASSTGTRTGYNEQYF. CDR3 DNA: TGTGCCAGCAGCACCGGGACCCGGACAGGGTATAACGAGCAGTACTTC.